This entry is about one T cell receptor beta chain. Its antigen target is currently unknown. The input lacks base qualities; no much larger clone sits a single base away. The data are from a study of blood T cell repertoires in COVID-19 (dated by TCRdb to 2020 to 2021). As for the study more broadly: Samples covering the acute and convalescent phases of COVID-19 were provided by collaborators in the United States, Italy and Spain. Sample metadata almost always included a de-identified subject ID, COVID-19 status, age in years and sex. The material from the prospective study consisted of cDNA or gDNA derived from T cells, B-cell-depleted T cells, or PBMCs. The samples were drawn from two sources: the first 160 participants of the ongoing ImmuneRACE study, and approximately 1,300 subjects contributed by 6 global collaborators. The repertoires were made available in a free public database intended to serve as a resource for research on the immune response to SARS-CoV-2. Where HLA class I and class II types were available, the types were taken from metadata supplied by the sample provider, not from assay-based typing. Subjects who had been exposed to COVID-19, were actively infected with it, or had recovered from it provided the deeply sampled blood TCRbeta repertoires that made up the dataset.

The collaborating institutions used their own protocols to collect whole blood in K2EDTA tubes. Collaborator samples were shipped for TCRbeta analysis as frozen whole blood, isolated PBMCs, or DNA extracted from either sample type. Broader findings and caveats from the paper: The amount of clinical and demographic metadata varied by source and participant and was provided uncurated.

The immunoSEQ Assay, a bias-controlled multiplex PCR, was used to amplify TCRbeta CDR3 regions from genomic DNA. Concerning the study's data processing: The number of nucleated cells in each sample was estimated from the amplification of reference gene primers within the assay. Sequence reads were collapsed and filtered to measure the absolute abundance of every unique TCRbeta CDR3 rearrangement. For each sample, productive Simpson clonality was calculated as the square root of Simpson's diversity index over productive rearrangements. This is the immuneACCESS table as TCRdb keeps it, with only in-frame sequences that have V and J called. A part of the clones is gone; compared with another copy, unresolved V genes explain less than half, and the rest is unexplained. The V and J calls and clone size are taken from that table; D and trimming were inferred from the DNA. Within this sample are about 370,000 clones, with 85% to 90% of them counted one time only. Of the sample, 6% to 7.5% falls within the top ten clones.

The sequence came from a man between 18 and 29 years old with active or convalescent COVID-19. The specimen was peripheral blood.

This receptor has the CDR3 CASGGDSYEQYF. The nucleotides are TGTGCCAGCGGGGGGGACTCCTACGAGCAGTACTTC. Recombination linked TRBV2 to TRBJ2-7; TRBD2 agrees with 7 junctional bases. Reading the germline V gene gives CDR1 SNHLY and CDR2 FYNNEI. The CDR3, cysteine through phenylalanine, is 12 amino acids long. Only the CDR3 part of the read is kept: 36 bases, read in frame from the first base. Clipping removes 8 bases from V and 0 bases from J, with 1 as the unmatched junction base count. Outside the CDR3, residues come from the reference TRBV2 and TRBJ2-7 proteins, so the full variable domain is: EPEVTQTPSHQVTQMGQEVILRCVPISNHLYFYWYRQILGQKVEFLVSFYNNEISEKSEIFDDQFSVERPDGSNFTLKIRSTKLEDSAMYFCASGGDSYEQYFGPGTRLTVT.